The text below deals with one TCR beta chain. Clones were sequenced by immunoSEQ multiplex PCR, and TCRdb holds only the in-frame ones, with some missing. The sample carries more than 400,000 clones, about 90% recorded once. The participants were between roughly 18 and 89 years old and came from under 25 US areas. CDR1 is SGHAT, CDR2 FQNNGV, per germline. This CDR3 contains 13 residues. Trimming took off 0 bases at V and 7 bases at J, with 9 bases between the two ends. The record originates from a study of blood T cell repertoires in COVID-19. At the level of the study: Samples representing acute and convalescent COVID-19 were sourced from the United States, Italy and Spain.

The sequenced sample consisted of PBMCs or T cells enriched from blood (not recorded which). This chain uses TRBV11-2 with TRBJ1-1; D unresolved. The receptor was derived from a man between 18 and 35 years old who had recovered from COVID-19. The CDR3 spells CASSLDLYNEAFF. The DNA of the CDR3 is TGTGCCAGCAGCTTAGATCTATATAATGAAGCTTTCTTT.